These 5 T cell receptor beta chains were all obtained from the same sample, sequenced in a study of T cell responses to AZD1222 COVID-19 vaccine. TCRdb's table, derived via immunoSEQ multiplex PCR, lists solely in-frame clones and lacks some. The repertoire has some 80,000 clones, 80% to 90% of them found once; the top ten carry around 6.7%. Source: peripheral blood, taken on day 0 of AZD1222 vaccination. All receptors derive from an adult in good health.

This clone was detected a few times. The CDR3 sequence is CATSQATNEKLFF. DNA of the CDR3: TGTGCCACCTCCCAGGCTACTAATGAAAAACTGTTTTTT. The chain links TRBV28 to TRBJ1-4, with no clear D. The CDR3 sequence is 13 residues long. The germline gives CDR1 MDHEN, CDR2 SYDVKM. V was cut by 10 bases and J by 2 bases, with 11 bases left in between. Full variable domain (remainder filled in from reference TRBV28 and TRBJ1-4): DVKVTQSSRYLVKRTGEKVFLECVQDMDHENMFWYRQDPGLGLRLIYFSYDVKMKEKGDIPEGYSVSREKKERFSLILESASTNQTSMYLCATSQATNEKLFFGSGTQLSVL.

This clone has just one count. The chain employs TRBV7-9 and TRBJ1-4, with D unresolved. CDR3 length equals 15 residues. CDR1 is SEHNR and CDR2 is FQNEAQ in the germline V gene (reference sequence). Trimming removed 1 base at V and 0 bases at J, with 6 bases between. Here the CDR3 reads CASSLEGSTNEKLFF. The CDR3, as DNA: TGTGCCAGCAGCTTAGAGGGATCAACTAATGAAAAACTGTTTTTT.

About this clone: Additional DNA sequences in this sample encode the identical CDR3. The chain carries TRBV7-3 and TRBJ1-1; D is ambiguous. The CDR3 is made up of 13 amino acids. The germline gives CDR1 SGHTA, CDR2 FQGTGA. V lost 0 bases, J lost 1 base, and 3 bases lay in between. CDR3 DNA: TGTGCCAGCAGCTTAACAGAGAACACTGAAGCTTTCTTT. It yields the protein CASSLTENTEAFF.

V and J are TRBV5-1 and TRBJ2-5; perhaps TRBD1 as D (6 bases). This CDR3 is built from 15 residues. V was pared by 3 bases and J by 7 bases, with 19 bases between. Germline CDR1 is SGHRS and CDR2 is YFSETQ. Here the CDR3 reads CASSSGAGTGLTQYF. The DNA of the CDR3 is TGCGCCAGCAGCTCAGGGGCCGGGACGGGTTTGACCCAGTACTTC.

The J gene is TRBJ1-4, the V gene TRBV4-3, with 7 bases that match TRBD1. The CDR3 extends over 20 amino acids. Germline V gene lookup returns CDR1 LGHNA and CDR2 YSLEER. The trim removed 0 bases at V and 0 bases at J, leaving 13 bases unmatched. The DNA of the CDR3 is TGCGCCAGCAGCCAAGAGTGGGTTACGGGACAGCGAACAACTAATGAAAAACTGTTTTTT. Encoded protein: CASSQEWVTGQRTTNEKLFF.